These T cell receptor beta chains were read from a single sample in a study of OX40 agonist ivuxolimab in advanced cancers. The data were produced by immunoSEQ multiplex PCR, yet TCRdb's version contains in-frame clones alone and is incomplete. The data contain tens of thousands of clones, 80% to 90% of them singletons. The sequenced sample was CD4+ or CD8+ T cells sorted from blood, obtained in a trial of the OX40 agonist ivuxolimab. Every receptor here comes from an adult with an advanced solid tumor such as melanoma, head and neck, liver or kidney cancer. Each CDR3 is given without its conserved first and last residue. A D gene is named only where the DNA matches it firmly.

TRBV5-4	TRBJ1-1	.	ASSVLFGNTEAF
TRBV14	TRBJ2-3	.	ASSQGSYRERTDTQY
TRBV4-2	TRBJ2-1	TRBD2	ASSQEETSGYDEQF
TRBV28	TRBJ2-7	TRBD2	ASRRLAGGYEQY
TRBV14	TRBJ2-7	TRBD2	ASSPPGLDAIYEQY
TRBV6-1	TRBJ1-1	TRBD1	ASSHRGSNTEAF
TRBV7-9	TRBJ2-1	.	ASSLAAGAGDEQF
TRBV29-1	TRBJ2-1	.	SVEDLGSSYNEQF
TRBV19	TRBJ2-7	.	ASSIGVGYEQY
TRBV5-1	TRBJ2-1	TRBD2	ASTSGGVYNEQF
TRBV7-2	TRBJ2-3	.	ASSPGVGGTDTQY
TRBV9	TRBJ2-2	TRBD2	ASSVGGRAKDGELF
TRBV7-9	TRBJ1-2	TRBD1	ASSWDRGRGYT
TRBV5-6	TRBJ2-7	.	ASSLSVGGSYEQY
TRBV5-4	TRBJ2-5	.	ASSEGIETQY
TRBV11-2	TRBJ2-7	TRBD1	ASSYRDRVHEQY
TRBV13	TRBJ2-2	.	ASSLGRGDGELF
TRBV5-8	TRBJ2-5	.	ASSRQHQETQY
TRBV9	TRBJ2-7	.	ASSVGGHTSYEQY